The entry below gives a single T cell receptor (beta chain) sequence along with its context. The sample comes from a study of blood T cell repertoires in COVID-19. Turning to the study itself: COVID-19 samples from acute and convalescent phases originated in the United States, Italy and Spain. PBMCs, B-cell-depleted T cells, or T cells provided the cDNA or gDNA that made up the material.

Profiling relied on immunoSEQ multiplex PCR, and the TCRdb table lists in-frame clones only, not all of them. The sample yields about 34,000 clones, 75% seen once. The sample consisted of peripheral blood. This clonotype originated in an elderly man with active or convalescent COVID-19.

CDR3 loop: CAISRAGAYQETQYF. The CDR3 DNA follows: TGTGCCATCAGCCGAGCGGGCGCGTACCAAGAGACCCAGTACTTC. This chain joins TRBV10-3 and TRBJ2-5; possibly TRBD2 for D (6 bases). The CDR3 contains 15 residues. From germline, CDR1 is ENHRY and CDR2 SYGVKD. V shed 6 bases and J shed 0 bases, with 14 bases lying between them.